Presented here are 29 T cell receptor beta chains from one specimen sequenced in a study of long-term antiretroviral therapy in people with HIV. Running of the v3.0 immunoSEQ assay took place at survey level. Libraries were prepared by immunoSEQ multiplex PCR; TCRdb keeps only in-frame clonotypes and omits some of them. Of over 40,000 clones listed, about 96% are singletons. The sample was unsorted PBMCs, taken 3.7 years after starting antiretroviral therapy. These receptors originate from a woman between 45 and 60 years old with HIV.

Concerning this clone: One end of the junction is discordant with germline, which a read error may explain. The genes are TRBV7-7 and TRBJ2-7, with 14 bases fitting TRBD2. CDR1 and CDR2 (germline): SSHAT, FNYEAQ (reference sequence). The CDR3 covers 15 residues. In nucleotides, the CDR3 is TGTGCTAGCAGCAAGGGACTAGCGGGGGTCTACGAGCAGTACTTC. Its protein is CASSKGLAGVYEQYF.

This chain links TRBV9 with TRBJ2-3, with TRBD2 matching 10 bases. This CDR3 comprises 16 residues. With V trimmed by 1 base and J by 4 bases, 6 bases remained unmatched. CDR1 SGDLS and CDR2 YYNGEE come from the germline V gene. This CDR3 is CASSVTSGGAPDTQYF. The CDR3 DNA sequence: TGTGCCAGCAGCGTAACGAGCGGGGGGGCCCCAGATACGCAGTATTTT.

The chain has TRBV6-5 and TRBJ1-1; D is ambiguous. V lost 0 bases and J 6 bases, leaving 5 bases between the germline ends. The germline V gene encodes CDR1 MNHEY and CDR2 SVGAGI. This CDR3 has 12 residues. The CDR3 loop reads CASSYSGAEAFF. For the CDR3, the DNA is TGTGCCAGCAGTTACTCCGGGGCTGAAGCTTTCTTT.

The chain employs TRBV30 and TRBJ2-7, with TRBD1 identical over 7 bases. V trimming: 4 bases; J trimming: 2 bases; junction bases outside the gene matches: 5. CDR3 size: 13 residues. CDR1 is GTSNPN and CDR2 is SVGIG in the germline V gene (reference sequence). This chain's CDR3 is CAWMVQGTYEQYF. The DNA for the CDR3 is TGTGCCTGGATGGTACAGGGGACCTACGAGCAGTACTTC. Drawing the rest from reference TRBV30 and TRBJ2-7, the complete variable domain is SQTIHQWPATLVQPVGSPLSLECTVEGTSNPNLYWYRQAAGRGLQLLFYSVGIGQISSEVPQNLSASRPQDRQFILSSKKLLLSDSGFYLCAWMVQGTYEQYFGPGTRLTVT.

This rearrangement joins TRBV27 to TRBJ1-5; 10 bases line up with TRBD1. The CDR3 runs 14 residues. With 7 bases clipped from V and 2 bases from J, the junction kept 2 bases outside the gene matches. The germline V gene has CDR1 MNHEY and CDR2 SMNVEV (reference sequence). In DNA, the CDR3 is TGTGCCAGCAAGGGGACAGGGGGCAATCAGCCCCAGCATTTT. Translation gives CASKGTGGNQPQHF.

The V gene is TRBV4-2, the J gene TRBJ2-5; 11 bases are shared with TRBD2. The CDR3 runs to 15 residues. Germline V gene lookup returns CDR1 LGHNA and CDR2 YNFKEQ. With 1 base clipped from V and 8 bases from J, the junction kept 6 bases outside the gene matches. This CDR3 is CASSQASGLADTQYF. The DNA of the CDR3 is TGTGCCAGCAGCCAAGCCTCGGGACTAGCGGACACCCAGTACTTC.

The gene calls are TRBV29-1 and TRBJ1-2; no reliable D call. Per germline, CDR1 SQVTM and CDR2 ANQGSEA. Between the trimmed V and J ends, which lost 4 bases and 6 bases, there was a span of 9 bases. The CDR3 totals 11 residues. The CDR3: CSVGARDGYTF. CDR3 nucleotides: TGCAGCGTTGGGGCGCGGGATGGCTACACCTTC.

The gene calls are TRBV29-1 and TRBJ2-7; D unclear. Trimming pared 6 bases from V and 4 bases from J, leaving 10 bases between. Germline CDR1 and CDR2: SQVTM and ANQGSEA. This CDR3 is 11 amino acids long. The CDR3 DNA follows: TGCAGCGTGGGCGAGGTGTACGAGCAGTACTTC. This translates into CSVGEVYEQYF.

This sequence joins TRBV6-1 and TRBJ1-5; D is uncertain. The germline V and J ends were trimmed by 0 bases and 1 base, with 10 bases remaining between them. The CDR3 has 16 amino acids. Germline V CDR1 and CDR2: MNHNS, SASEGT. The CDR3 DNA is TGTGCCAGCAGTGAAGCGCAAAGGAGGAGCAATCAGCCCCAGCATTTT. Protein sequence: CASSEAQRRSNQPQHF.

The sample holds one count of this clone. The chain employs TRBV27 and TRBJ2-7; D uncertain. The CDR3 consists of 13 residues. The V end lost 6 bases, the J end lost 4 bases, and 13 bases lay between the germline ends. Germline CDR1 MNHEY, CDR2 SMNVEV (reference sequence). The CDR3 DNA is TGTGCCAGCAGGCCCGTGGAGACGTACGAGCAGTACTTC. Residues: CASRPVETYEQYF.

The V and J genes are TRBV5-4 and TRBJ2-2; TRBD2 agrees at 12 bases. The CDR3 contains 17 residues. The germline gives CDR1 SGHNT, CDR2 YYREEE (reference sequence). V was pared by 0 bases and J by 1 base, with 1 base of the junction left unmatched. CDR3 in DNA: TGTGCCAGCAGCTTGGGGGGACTAGCGGGGAACACCGGGGAGCTGTTTTTT. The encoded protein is CASSLGGLAGNTGELFF.

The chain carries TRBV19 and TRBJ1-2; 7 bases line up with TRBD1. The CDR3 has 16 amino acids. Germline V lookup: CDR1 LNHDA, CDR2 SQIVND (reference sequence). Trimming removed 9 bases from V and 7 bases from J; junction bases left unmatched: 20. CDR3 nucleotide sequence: TGTGCCAGCCGCGACCTTGGGACAGCCCCGGCTGGTGGCTACACCTTC. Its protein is CASRDLGTAPAGGYTF.

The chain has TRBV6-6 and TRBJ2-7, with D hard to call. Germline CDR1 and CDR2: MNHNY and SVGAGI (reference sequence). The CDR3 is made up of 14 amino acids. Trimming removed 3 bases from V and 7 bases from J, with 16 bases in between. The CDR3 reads CASSYGSESSEQYF. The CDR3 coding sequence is TGTGCCAGCAGTTATGGGTCGGAGTCCTCGGAGCAGTACTTC.

CDR3 bases: TGTGCCAGCAGTGAAAAGCCAAAATACAATGAGCAGTTCTTC. Translating it yields CASSEKPKYNEQFF. The genes are TRBV6-1 and TRBJ2-1, with unresolved D. Trimming cost V 2 bases and J 4 bases, with 9 bases left between them. Germline V gene lookup returns CDR1 MNHNS and CDR2 SASEGT. The CDR3 extends over 14 amino acids.

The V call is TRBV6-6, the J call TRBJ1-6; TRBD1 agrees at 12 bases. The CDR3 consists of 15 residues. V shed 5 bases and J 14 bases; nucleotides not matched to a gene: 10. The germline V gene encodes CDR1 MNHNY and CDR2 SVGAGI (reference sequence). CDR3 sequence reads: CASSDQGQGAKSLHF. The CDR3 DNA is TGTGCCAGCAGTGACCAGGGACAGGGGGCGAAGTCCCTCCACTTT.

The CDR3 DNA follows: TGTGCCAGCAGTGAAGCAGGGATAGCCTACGAGCAGTACTTC. Its protein is CASSEAGIAYEQYF. The J gene is TRBJ2-7, the V gene TRBV25-1; weak D call: TRBD1 (5 bases). The CDR3 sequence is 14 residues long. Germline V CDR1 and CDR2: MGHDK, SYGVNS. Trimming took 2 bases from V and 2 from J, leaving 10 bases between them.

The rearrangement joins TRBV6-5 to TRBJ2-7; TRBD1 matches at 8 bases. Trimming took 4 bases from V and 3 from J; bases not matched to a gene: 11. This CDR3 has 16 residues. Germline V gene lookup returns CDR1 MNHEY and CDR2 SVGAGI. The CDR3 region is CASSSRGTGTFYEQYF. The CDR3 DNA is TGTGCCAGCAGTTCCCGGGGGACAGGTACTTTCTACGAGCAGTACTTC.

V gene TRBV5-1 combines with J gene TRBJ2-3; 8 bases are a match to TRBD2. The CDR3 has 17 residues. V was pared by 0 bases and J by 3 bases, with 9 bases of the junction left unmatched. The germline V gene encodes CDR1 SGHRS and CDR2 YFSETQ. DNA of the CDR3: TGCGCCAGCAGCTTGGCCAGGACGGGGGGGTCGACAGATACGCAGTATTTT. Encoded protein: CASSLARTGGSTDTQYF.

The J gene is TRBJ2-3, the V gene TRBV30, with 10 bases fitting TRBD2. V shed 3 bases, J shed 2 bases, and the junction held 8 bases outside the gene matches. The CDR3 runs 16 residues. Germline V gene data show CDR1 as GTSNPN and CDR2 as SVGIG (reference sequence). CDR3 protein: CAWRRLAGGITDTQYF. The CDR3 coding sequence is TGTGCCTGGAGGAGACTAGCGGGTGGAATCACAGATACGCAGTATTTT.

CDR3 protein: CASSVAPGQGASGEQFF. CDR3 nucleotides: TGTGCCAGCAGCGTAGCTCCAGGACAGGGGGCGTCGGGTGAGCAGTTCTTC. The V and J genes are TRBV9 and TRBJ2-1; TRBD1 matches at 11 bases. Germline V gene data show CDR1 as SGDLS and CDR2 as YYNGEE. The CDR3 is 17 residues long. J lost 9 bases, V lost 0 bases, and 11 bases had no gene match.

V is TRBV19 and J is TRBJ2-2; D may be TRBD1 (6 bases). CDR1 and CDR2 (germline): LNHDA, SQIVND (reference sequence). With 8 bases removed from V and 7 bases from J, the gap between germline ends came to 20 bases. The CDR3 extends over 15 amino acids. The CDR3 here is CASQTGTRGVGELFF. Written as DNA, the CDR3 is TGTGCCAGTCAGACCGGGACAAGAGGAGTCGGGGAGCTGTTTTTT.

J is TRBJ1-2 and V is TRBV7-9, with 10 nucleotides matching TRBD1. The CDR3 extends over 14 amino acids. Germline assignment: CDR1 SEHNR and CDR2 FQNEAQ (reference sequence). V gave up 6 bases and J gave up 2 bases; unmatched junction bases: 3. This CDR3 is CASRKTGGNYGYTF. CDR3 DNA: TGTGCCAGCAGAAAGACAGGGGGCAACTATGGCTACACCTTC.

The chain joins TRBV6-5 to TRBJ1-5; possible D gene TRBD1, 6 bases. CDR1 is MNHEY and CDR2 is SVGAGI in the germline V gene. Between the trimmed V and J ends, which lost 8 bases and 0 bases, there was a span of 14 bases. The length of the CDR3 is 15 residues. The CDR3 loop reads CASGDRSDSNQPQHF. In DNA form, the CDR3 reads TGTGCCAGCGGCGACAGGTCTGATAGCAATCAGCCCCAGCATTTT.

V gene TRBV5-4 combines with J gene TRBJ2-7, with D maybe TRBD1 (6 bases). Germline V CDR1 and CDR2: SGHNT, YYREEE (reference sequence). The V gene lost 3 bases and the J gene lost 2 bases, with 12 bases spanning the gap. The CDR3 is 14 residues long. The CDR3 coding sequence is TGTGCCAGCAGCTCTACAGGGTCTCCCTACGAGCAGTACTTC. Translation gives CASSSTGSPYEQYF. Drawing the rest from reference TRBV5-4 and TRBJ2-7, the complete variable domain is ETGVTQSPTHLIKTRGQQVTLRCSSQSGHNTVSWYQQALGQGPQFIFQYYREEENGRGNFPPRFSGLQFPNYSSELNVNALELDDSALYLCASSSTGSPYEQYFGPGTRLTVT.

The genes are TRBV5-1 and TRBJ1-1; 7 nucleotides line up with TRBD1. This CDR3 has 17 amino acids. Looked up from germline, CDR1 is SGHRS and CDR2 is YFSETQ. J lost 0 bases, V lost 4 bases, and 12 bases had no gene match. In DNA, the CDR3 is TGCGCCAGCAGCCCCACAAGACAGGGATCCATGAACACTGAAGCTTTCTTT. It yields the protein CASSPTRQGSMNTEAFF.

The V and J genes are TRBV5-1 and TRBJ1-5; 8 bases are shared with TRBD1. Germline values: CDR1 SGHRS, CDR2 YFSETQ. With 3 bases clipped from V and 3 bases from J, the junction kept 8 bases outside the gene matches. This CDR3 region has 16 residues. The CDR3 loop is CASSWGPGQDNQPQHF. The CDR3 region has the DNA TGCGCCAGCAGCTGGGGTCCGGGACAGGACAATCAGCCCCAGCATTTT. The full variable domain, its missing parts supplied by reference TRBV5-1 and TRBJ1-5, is KAGVTQTPRYLIKTRGQQVTLSCSPISGHRSVSWYQQTPGQGLQFLFEYFSETQRNKGNFPGRFSGRQFSNSRSEMNVSTLELGDSALYLCASSWGPGQDNQPQHFGDGTRLSIL.

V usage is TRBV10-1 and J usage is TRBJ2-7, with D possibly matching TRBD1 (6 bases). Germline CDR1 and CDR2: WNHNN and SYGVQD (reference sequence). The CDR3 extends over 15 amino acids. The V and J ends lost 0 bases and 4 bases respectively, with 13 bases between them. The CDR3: CASSESRGRGYEQYF. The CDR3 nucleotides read TGCGCCAGCAGTGAGTCCAGGGGCCGGGGTTACGAGCAGTACTTC.

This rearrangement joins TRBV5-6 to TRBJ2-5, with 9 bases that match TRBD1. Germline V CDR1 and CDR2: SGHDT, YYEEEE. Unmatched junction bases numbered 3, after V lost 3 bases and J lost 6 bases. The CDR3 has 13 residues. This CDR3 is CASSSGTGKTQYF. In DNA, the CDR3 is TGTGCCAGCAGCTCCGGGACAGGGAAGACCCAGTACTTC.

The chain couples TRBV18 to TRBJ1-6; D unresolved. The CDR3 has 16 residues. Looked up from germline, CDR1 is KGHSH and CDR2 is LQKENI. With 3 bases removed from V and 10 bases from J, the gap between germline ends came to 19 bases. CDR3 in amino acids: CASSPGSRADDSPLHF. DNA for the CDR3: TGTGCCAGCTCACCGGGATCACGGGCTGATGACTCACCCCTCCACTTT.